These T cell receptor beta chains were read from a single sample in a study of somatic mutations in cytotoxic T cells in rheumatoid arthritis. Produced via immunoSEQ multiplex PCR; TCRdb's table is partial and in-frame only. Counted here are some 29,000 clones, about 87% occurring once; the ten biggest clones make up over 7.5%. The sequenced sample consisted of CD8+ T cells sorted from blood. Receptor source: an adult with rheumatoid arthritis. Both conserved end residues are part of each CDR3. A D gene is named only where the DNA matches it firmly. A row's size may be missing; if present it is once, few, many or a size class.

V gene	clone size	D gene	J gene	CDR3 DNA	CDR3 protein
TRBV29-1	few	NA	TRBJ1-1	TGCAGCGTTGAAGTAGTGGGGAACACTGAAGCTTTCTTT	CSVEVVGNTEAFF
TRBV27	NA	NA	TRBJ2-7	TGTGCCAGCAGTTTATTCAGCCCCGGCGAGCAGTACTTC	CASSLFSPGEQYF
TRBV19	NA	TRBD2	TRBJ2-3	TGTGCCAGTAGTACGCTAGCGGGATCCACAGATACGCAGTATTTT	CASSTLAGSTDTQYF
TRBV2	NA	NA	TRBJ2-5	TGTGCCAGCAGCGCTGGGACTGCACAAGAGACCCAGTACTTC	CASSAGTAQETQYF
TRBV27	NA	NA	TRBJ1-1	TGTGCCATTAACCCCAGGGGGAACACTGAAGCTTTCTTT	CAINPRGNTEAFF
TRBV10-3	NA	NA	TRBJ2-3	TGTGCCATCAGTGAGGGAGATGGACTGTACAACACAGATACGCAGTATTTT	CAISEGDGLYNTDTQYF
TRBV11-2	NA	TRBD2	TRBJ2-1	TGTGCCAGCAAGCGGGAGGGCCTATACAATGAGCAGTTCTTC	CASKREGLYNEQFF
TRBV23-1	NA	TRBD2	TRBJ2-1	TGCGCCAGCAGTCAACCTTCTCGACTAGCGGCACAATACAATGAGCAGTTCTTC	CASSQPSRLAAQYNEQFF
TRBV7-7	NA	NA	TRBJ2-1	TGTGCTAGCAGCCCCGGGCCCCGCAATGAGCAGTTCTTC	CASSPGPRNEQFF
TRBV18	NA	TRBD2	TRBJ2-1	TGTGCCAGCTCACCAAAGCCTAGCGGGGGATACAATGAGCAGTTCTTC	CASSPKPSGGYNEQFF
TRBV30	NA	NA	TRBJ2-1	TGTGCCTGGAGTGACGAGGGTACCTACAATGAGCAGTTCTTC	CAWSDEGTYNEQFF
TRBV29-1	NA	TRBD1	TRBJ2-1	TGCAGCGTTGATGGACAGGGTCTCTACAATGAGCAGTTCTTC	CSVDGQGLYNEQFF
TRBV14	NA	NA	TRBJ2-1	TGTGCCAGCAGCATGACAGGAGAATACAATGAGCAGTTCTTC	CASSMTGEYNEQFF
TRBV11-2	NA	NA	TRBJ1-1	TGTGCCAGCAGCTCAGGACCGGCCAACACTGAAGCTTTCTTT	CASSSGPANTEAFF
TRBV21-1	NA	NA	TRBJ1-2	TGTGCCAGCAGCAAAGCGCTTAAGGGGGGAAACCGTGAAGGGTGGAAGAGCTATGGCTACACCTTC	CASSKALKGGNREGWKSYGYTF
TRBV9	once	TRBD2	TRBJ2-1	TGTGCCAGCAGCGTGGGACTAGCGGGAGTCAATGAGCAGTTCTTC	CASSVGLAGVNEQFF
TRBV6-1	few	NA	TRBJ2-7	TGTGCCAGCAGTGGAACCAAAGGGACAAACCCCGACGAGCAGTACTTC	CASSGTKGTNPDEQYF
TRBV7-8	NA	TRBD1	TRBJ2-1	TGTGCCAGCAGCTTAGATCACAGGGGATTCTACAATGAGCAGTTCTTC	CASSLDHRGFYNEQFF
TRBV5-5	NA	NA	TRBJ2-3	TGTGCCAGCATCATAGGTAATCCTGGCACAGATACGCAGTATTTT	CASIIGNPGTDTQYF
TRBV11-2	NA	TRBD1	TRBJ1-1	TGTGCCAGCAGGAGGACAGGGGGCGCTCCGAAGAACACTGAAGCTTTCTTT	CASRRTGGAPKNTEAFF
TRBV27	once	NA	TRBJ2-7	TGTGCCAGCAGAAGACCCGGGGGAGCCTACGAGCAGTACTTC	CASRRPGGAYEQYF
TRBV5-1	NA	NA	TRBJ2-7	TGCGCCAGCAGCCCCAACTCCTACGAGCAGTACTTC	CASSPNSYEQYF
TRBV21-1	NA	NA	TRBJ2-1	TGTGCCAGCACCCAAGGGGGGGGGCCCGACAATGAGCAGTTCTTC	CASTQGGGPDNEQFF
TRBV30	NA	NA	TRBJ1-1	TGTGCCTGGAGTTCCGGGGGGACTGAAGCTTTCTTT	CAWSSGGTEAFF
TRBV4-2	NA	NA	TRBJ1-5	TGTGCCAGCAGCGAGACGGGGGGCAGTCAGCCCCAGCATTTT	CASSETGGSQPQHF
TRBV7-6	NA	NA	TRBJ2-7	TGTGCCAGCAGCTTAGGCGGTACCGGGTTGAGTTACGAGCAGTACTTC	CASSLGGTGLSYEQYF
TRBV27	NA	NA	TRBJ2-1	TGTGCCAGCAGTTCCGTCGGGACCTACAATGAGCAGTTCTTC	CASSSVGTYNEQFF
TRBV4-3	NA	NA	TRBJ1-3	TGCGCCAGCAGCCAATTCTTGGGAAGCGGAAACACCATATATTTT	CASSQFLGSGNTIYF
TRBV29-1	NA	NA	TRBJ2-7	TGCAGCGTTACAACTGAACCCTACGAGCAGTACTTC	CSVTTEPYEQYF
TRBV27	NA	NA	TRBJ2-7	TGTGCCAGCAGTTCCTCCTACGAGCAGTACTTC	CASSSSYEQYF
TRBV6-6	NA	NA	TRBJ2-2	TGTGCCAGCAGTTACGGAGGGCCAAGCGGGGAGCTGTTTTTT	CASSYGGPSGELFF
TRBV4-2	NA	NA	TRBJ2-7	TGTGCCAGCAGCCTGCATTACGCGGAAGCACGCGAGCAGTACTTC	CASSLHYAEAREQYF
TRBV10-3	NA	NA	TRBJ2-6	TGTGCCATCAGTGAGTCAGCGGGCTCTGGGGCCAACGTCCTGACTTTC	CAISESAGSGANVLTF
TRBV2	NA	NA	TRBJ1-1	TGTGCCAGCAGGGGGGTCGAAGCTTTCTTT	CASRGVEAFF
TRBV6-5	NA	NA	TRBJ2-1	TGTGCCAGCAGTTATGCGGGGTACAATGAGCAGTTCTTC	CASSYAGYNEQFF
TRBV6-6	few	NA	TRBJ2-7	TGTGCCAGCTGCGGGACGCCTCGCTCCTACGAGCAGTACTTC	CASCGTPRSYEQYF
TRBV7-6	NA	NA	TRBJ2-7	TGTGCCAGCAGCTTAGATAGGCAGGGGCGCTACGAGCAGTACTTC	CASSLDRQGRYEQYF
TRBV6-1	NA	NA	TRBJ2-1	TGTGCCAGCAGTGATGACTCAGGGGTACTCTACAATGAGCAGTTCTTC	CASSDDSGVLYNEQFF
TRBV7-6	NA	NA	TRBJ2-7	TGTGCCAGCAGTCCCACAGGGAACTACGAGCAGTACTTC	CASSPTGNYEQYF
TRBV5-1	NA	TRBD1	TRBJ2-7	TGCGCCAGCAGCTCGACAGGGTACGAGCAGTACTTC	CASSSTGYEQYF
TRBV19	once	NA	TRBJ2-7	TGTGCCAGTAGTCATTCCGATTACGAGCAGTACTTC	CASSHSDYEQYF
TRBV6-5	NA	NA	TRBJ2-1	TGTGCCAGCAGTTATGAGGGCTACAATGAGCAGTTCTTC	CASSYEGYNEQFF
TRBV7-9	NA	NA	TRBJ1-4	TGTGCCAGCAGCTTCCCAAGGACTAATGAAAAACTGTTTTTT	CASSFPRTNEKLFF
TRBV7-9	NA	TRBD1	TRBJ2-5	TGTGCCAGCAGCCGAGCCGGGACAGGGAGTGTAGCAGAGACCCAGTACTTC	CASSRAGTGSVAETQYF
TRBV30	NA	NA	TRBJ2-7	TGTGCCTGGAGTAGTCCGGCCAACTATGAGCAGTACTTC	CAWSSPANYEQYF
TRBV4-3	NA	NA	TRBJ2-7	TGCGCCAGCAGCCAAGATGGGACGGGCTACGAGCAGTACTTC	CASSQDGTGYEQYF
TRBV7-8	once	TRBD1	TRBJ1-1	TGTGCCACGCAGGGGGGCAGAGGCACTGAAGCTTTCTTT	CATQGGRGTEAFF
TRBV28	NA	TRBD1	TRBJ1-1	TGTGCCAGCAGTCAAACAGGGGCGGCTGAAGCTTTCTTT	CASSQTGAAEAFF
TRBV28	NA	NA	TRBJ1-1	TGTGCCAGCAGTTCGAACCTGAACACTGAAGCTTTCTTT	CASSSNLNTEAFF
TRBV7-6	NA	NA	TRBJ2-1	TGTGCCAGCACCAATCGGGACACCAACAATGAGCAGTTCTTC	CASTNRDTNNEQFF
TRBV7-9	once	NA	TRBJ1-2	TGTGCCAGCAGCGGAGGGACGGAGGGCTATGGCTACACCTTC	CASSGGTEGYGYTF
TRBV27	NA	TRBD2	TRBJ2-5	TGTGCCAGCAGTTTATATTATACTAGCGGGTCCTCAGAGACCCAGTACTTC	CASSLYYTSGSSETQYF
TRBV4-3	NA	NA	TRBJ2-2	TGCGCCAGCAGCCAAGAATTCGGAGACTTTGACACCGGGGAGCTGTTTTTT	CASSQEFGDFDTGELFF
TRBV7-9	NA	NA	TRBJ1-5	TGTGCCAGCAGTTCACAGGGAATGAGTCAGCCCCAGCATTTT	CASSSQGMSQPQHF
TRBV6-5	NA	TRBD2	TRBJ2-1	TGTGCCAGCAGCCGGGGACTAGCGGGACCTCTTGGGCAGTTCTTC	CASSRGLAGPLGQFF
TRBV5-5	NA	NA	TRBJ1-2	TGTGCCAGCAGCTTGCTCAGGGGCCAGGGCTATGGCTACACCTTC	CASSLLRGQGYGYTF
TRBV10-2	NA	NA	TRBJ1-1	TGCGCCAGCGGGGAACAGCTTGAAGCTTTCTTT	CASGEQLEAFF